Below, 26 T cell receptor beta chains from the same sample are listed, as sequenced in a study of blood T cell repertoires in COVID-19 (dated by TCRdb to the early 2020s). The library was made by the immunoSEQ multiplex PCR assay. Not all clones reach the TCRdb copy of this immuneACCESS table, which keeps in-frame sequences only. Checked studies attribute under half of the gap to unresolved V genes and leave the rest unexplained. For this sample there are about 290,000 clones; roughly 80% appear just once. Together, the top ten hold 4% to 5% of the sample. The sample comprised peripheral blood. These receptors were taken from a woman in her forties or fifties with active or convalescent COVID-19.

The chain links TRBV9 to TRBJ2-1; 11 nucleotides agree with TRBD2. This CDR3 is built from 17 residues. The V and J ends lost 4 bases and 3 bases, in that order; junction bases with no gene match: 9. CDR1 is SGDLS, CDR2 YYNGEE, per germline. In DNA, the CDR3 is TGTGCCAGCAGCCCGTTTGGGACTAGCGGCCTCTACAATGAGCAGTTCTTC. Translation: CASSPFGTSGLYNEQFF.

V gene TRBV6-5 combines with J gene TRBJ2-7, with D possibly TRBD2 on 6 matching bases. This CDR3 has 12 amino acids. From germline, CDR1 is MNHEY and CDR2 SVGAGI. Trimming pared 4 bases from V and 6 bases from J, leaving 10 bases between. CDR3 in amino acids: CASSSGVGEQYF. The CDR3 DNA sequence: TGTGCCAGCAGTTCGGGGGTGGGCGAGCAGTACTTC.

The rearrangement joins TRBV14 to TRBJ2-7, with unresolved D. The V end was cut by 1 base, the J end by 4 bases, with 14 bases between. The germline V gene has CDR1 SGHDN and CDR2 FVKESK. This CDR3 has 15 residues. The CDR3: CASSQGGHPGYEQYF. As DNA, the CDR3 is TGTGCCAGCAGCCAAGGCGGCCACCCGGGTTACGAGCAGTACTTC. Together with reference TRBV14 and TRBJ2-7, the CDR3 gives the full variable domain: EAGVTQFPSHSVIEKGQTVTLRCDPISGHDNLYWYRRVMGKEIKFLLHFVKESKQDESGMPNNRFLAERTGGTYSTLKVQPAELEDSGVYFCASSQGGHPGYEQYFGPGTRLTVT.

The chain combines TRBV3-1 (or the pseudogene TRBV3-2) with TRBJ2-3, with D possibly being TRBD2 (5 bases). This CDR3 has 13 amino acids. Trimming cost V 0 bases and J 12 bases, with 13 bases left between them. Germline CDR1 LGHDT, CDR2 YNNKEL (reference sequence). In DNA, the CDR3 is TGTGCCAGCAGCCAAGACCGATCTAGCAAACAGTATTTT. The encoded protein is CASSQDRSSKQYF.

The gene calls are TRBV7-9 and TRBJ1-3, with 7 bases fitting TRBD1. The CDR3 loop spans 15 amino acids. V shed 4 bases, J shed 2 bases, and the junction held 5 bases outside the gene matches. Per germline, CDR1 SEHNR and CDR2 FQNEAQ (reference sequence). The CDR3 loop is CASSYTTGTGNTIYF. The CDR3 DNA sequence: TGTGCCAGCAGCTACACGACAGGGACTGGAAACACCATATATTTT.

The rearrangement joins TRBV28 to TRBJ1-2, with a possible D match to TRBD1 (5 bases). V was shortened by 1 base and J by 0 bases, with 12 bases between the two germline ends. The CDR3 runs 16 residues. In germline, CDR1 is MDHEN, CDR2 SYDVKM. The CDR3 DNA sequence: TGTGCCAGCAGTTTATCCCCCAGGACACCTAACTATGGCTACACCTTC. Translation gives CASSLSPRTPNYGYTF.

J is TRBJ1-2 and V is TRBV19, with 9 nucleotides matching TRBD1. Germline CDR1 LNHDA, CDR2 SQIVND (reference sequence). The V and J ends lost 6 bases and 8 bases, in that order; junction bases with no gene match: 10. This CDR3 is 14 amino acids long. CDR3 DNA: TGTGCCAGTAGGCCTGGGGACAGGGCCGAGGGCTACACCTTC. Translating gives CASRPGDRAEGYTF.

The chain is built from TRBV6-1 and TRBJ1-2, with 8 nucleotides matching TRBD1. Germline CDR1 reads MNHNS; CDR2 reads SASEGT. The CDR3 consists of 18 residues. The V and J ends lost 0 bases and 4 bases, in that order; junction bases with no gene match: 13. The CDR3 bases are TGTGCCAGCAGTGAAGCGCTTGGGAGGAGGGGGACAGGCTATGGCTACACCTTC. The encoded protein is CASSEALGRRGTGYGYTF.

The V call is TRBV7-3, the J call TRBJ1-6; 7 bases agree with TRBD1. CDR1 is SGHTA, CDR2 FQGTGA, per germline. The V and J ends lost 5 bases and 7 bases, in that order; junction bases with no gene match: 5. The CDR3 covers 14 residues. The CDR3 DNA reads TGTGCCAGCAGCACAGGGACAGAAAATTCACCCCTCCACTTT. It specifies CASSTGTENSPLHF.

V gene TRBV5-6 combines with J gene TRBJ1-1; D not resolved. Germline V lookup: CDR1 SGHDT, CDR2 YYEEEE. Between the trimmed V and J ends, which lost 6 bases and 2 bases, there was a span of 5 bases. The CDR3 runs to 11 residues. The CDR3 DNA reads TGTGCCAGCAATAAAAACACTGAAGCTTTCTTT. Its translation is CASNKNTEAFF.

The chain carries TRBV5-1 and TRBJ2-5, with 11 bases identical to TRBD2. Germline-derived CDR1 and CDR2 are SGHRS and YFSETQ. The V and J ends lost 4 bases and 5 bases, in that order; junction bases with no gene match: 10. The CDR3 loop spans 16 amino acids. The CDR3 sequence is CASSRDGLAGQETQYF. The CDR3 region has the DNA TGCGCCAGCAGCCGAGATGGACTAGCGGGCCAGGAGACCCAGTACTTC.

The genes are TRBV20-1 and TRBJ2-1; the match to TRBD2 covers 11 bases. CDR3 length: 17 amino acids. The J segment lost 0 bases and the V segment lost 3 bases, leaving 7 bases of the junction unmatched. In germline, CDR1 is DFQATT, CDR2 SNEGSKA (reference sequence). The CDR3 DNA follows: TGCAGTGCTAGTAAACTAGCGGGGGTTAGCTCCTACAATGAGCAGTTCTTC. Encoded protein: CSASKLAGVSSYNEQFF.

This chain connects TRBV28 to TRBJ1-1, with D maybe TRBD1 (5 bases). The ends were cut back, 6 bases at V and 7 bases at J, with 21 bases in the middle. Germline lookup yields CDR1 MDHEN and CDR2 SYDVKM. This CDR3 is 15 amino acids long. CDR3 in amino acids: CASRPRQGGGGEAFF. DNA of the CDR3: TGTGCCAGCAGACCCCGTCAGGGAGGAGGCGGTGAAGCTTTCTTT.

This rearrangement joins TRBV6-1 to TRBJ2-2; D is unclear. Germline V lookup: CDR1 MNHNS, CDR2 SASEGT. This CDR3 comprises 15 residues. V lost 2 bases and J 6 bases, leaving 13 bases between the germline ends. CDR3 bases: TGTGCCAGCAGTGAAATCCCCCCCTCGGCCGGGGAGCTGTTTTTT. It is translated as CASSEIPPSAGELFF.

This sequence joins TRBV7-2 and TRBJ2-3; 7 bases line up with TRBD2. This CDR3 is built from 15 residues. The germline V gene encodes CDR1 SGHTA and CDR2 FQGNSA. V was pared by 1 base and J by 2 bases, with 3 bases of the junction left unmatched. CDR3 sequence reads: CASSLGLAYTDTQYF. The CDR3 region has the DNA TGTGCCAGCAGCTTAGGACTAGCCTACACAGATACGCAGTATTTT. Looking up the rest from reference TRBV7-2 and TRBJ2-3 gives the full variable domain: GAGVSQSPSNKVTEKGKDVELRCDPISGHTALYWYRQSLGQGLEFLIYFQGNSAPDKSGLPSDRFSAERTGGSVSTLTIQRTQQEDSAVYLCASSLGLAYTDTQYFGPGTRLTVL.

CDR3 residues: CASISPGQGETQYF. The CDR3, as DNA: TGCGCCAGCATCTCACCGGGACAGGGGGAGACCCAGTACTTC. The chain has TRBV10-1 and TRBJ2-5, with 10 bases fitting TRBD1. Germline V lookup: CDR1 WNHNN, CDR2 SYGVQD (reference sequence). This CDR3 is built from 14 residues. V dropped 7 bases and J dropped 5; count of bases not matched to a gene: 7.

This clone was detected a few times. The V and J genes are TRBV7-9 and TRBJ1-1, with 12 bases that match TRBD1. CDR3 size: 19 residues. Germline CDR1 reads SEHNR; CDR2 reads FQNEAQ (reference sequence). V was clipped by 6 bases and J by 6 bases; unmatched bases: 20. For the CDR3, the DNA is TGTGCCAGCAGTCGGAGGGGGACAGGGGGCCCACCCGAGGAATCTGAAGCTTTCTTT. Its protein product is CASSRRGTGGPPEESEAFF. The entire variable domain, with the rest obtained from reference TRBV7-9 and TRBJ1-1, is as follows: DTGVSQNPRHKITKRGQNVTFRCDPISEHNRLYWYRQTLGQGPEFLTYFQNEAQLEKSRLLSDRFSAERPKGSFSTLEIQRTEQGDSAMYLCASSRRGTGGPPEESEAFFGQGTRLTVV.

This clone has only one observation. The chain has TRBV19 and TRBJ1-1, with TRBD1 identical over 10 bases. CDR1 and CDR2 from the germline V gene are LNHDA and SQIVND (reference sequence). This CDR3 spans 14 amino acids. J was trimmed by 2 bases and V by 7 bases; bases with no gene match: 4. The CDR3 sequence is CASTRDRGNTEAFF. CDR3 sequence (DNA): TGTGCCAGTACCCGGGACAGGGGAAACACTGAAGCTTTCTTT. The variable domain in full, completed from reference TRBV19 and TRBJ1-1, reads DGGITQSPKYLFRKEGQNVTLSCEQNLNHDAMYWYRQDPGQGLRLIYYSQIVNDFQKGDIAEGYSVSREKKESFPLTVTSAQKNPTAFYLCASTRDRGNTEAFFGQGTRLTVV.

V usage is TRBV5-5 and J usage is TRBJ2-5, with 12 bases lining up with TRBD2. Per germline, CDR1 SGHKS and CDR2 YYEKEE (reference sequence). The CDR3 spans 16 residues. Trimming cost V 4 bases and J 4 bases; bases outside gene matches: 8. The CDR3 loop is CASSPRLAGEGETQYF. CDR3 bases: TGTGCCAGCAGCCCCCGACTAGCGGGAGAGGGAGAGACCCAGTACTTC.

The chain employs TRBV4-1 and TRBJ2-1; the D gene is possibly TRBD2 (6 bases). CDR3 size: 15 residues. Germline V lookup: CDR1 MGHRA, CDR2 YSYEKL. With 0 bases removed from V and 10 bases from J, the gap between germline ends came to 16 bases. The CDR3 nucleotides read TGCGCCAGCAGCCAAGAGGGGGACTCCCTCTTCGAGCAGTTCTTC. Translating it yields CASSQEGDSLFEQFF.

The chain recombines TRBV15 with TRBJ2-3; D is possibly TRBD1 (6 bases). Trimming took 3 bases from V and 1 from J, leaving 8 bases between them. Germline V gene sequence: CDR1 LNHNV, CDR2 YYDKDF (reference sequence). The CDR3 has 14 amino acids. CDR3 sequence reads: CATSSRTGTDTQYF. For the CDR3, the DNA is TGTGCCACCAGCAGCCGGACAGGCACAGATACGCAGTATTTT.

The chain recombines TRBV19 with TRBJ1-2; 7 bases agree with TRBD1. CDR3 size: 15 residues. V was pared by 1 base and J by 4 bases, with 6 bases of the junction left unmatched. Germline V gives CDR1 LNHDA, CDR2 SQIVND (reference sequence). Here the CDR3 reads CASSIAPGQTYGYTF. DNA for the CDR3: TGTGCCAGTAGTATAGCCCCGGGACAGACCTATGGCTACACCTTC.

The chain is built from TRBV6-5 and TRBJ1-1; 8 positions agree with TRBD1. This CDR3 has 14 residues. Germline CDR1 MNHEY, CDR2 SVGAGI. V lost 8 bases and J lost 6; bases outside the gene matches: 11. CDR3 in amino acids: CASYYQGAGAEAFF. The DNA for the CDR3 is TGTGCCAGCTACTACCAGGGGGCCGGGGCTGAAGCTTTCTTT.

CDR3 protein: CASSSGHLNYGYTF. DNA of the CDR3: TGTGCCAGCAGCTCGGGACACCTTAACTATGGCTACACCTTC. V gene TRBV5-6 combines with J gene TRBJ1-2; D may be TRBD1 (6 bases). The germline gives CDR1 SGHDT, CDR2 YYEEEE. Trimming cost V 3 bases and J 1 base, with 10 bases left between them. The CDR3 extends over 14 amino acids.

Details on this clone: The junction and the germline gene differ at one end; a read error may be behind it. The chain couples TRBV11-3 to TRBJ1-3; TRBD1 matches 9 bases. The CDR3 covers 18 residues. CDR1 SGHNT and CDR2 YENEEA come from the germline V gene. The CDR3 here is CASSCWRPGTGNPLDWDF. Here the CDR3 DNA reads TGTGCCAGCAGCTGTTGGCGTCCCGGGACAGGGAACCCCCTGGATTGGGATTTT.

The chain is built from TRBV4-1 and TRBJ2-1; D unclear. Germline V gives CDR1 MGHRA, CDR2 YSYEKL. This CDR3 is built from 16 residues. V was cut by 4 bases and J by 1 base, with 14 bases left in between. Here the CDR3 DNA reads TGCGCCAGCAGCCTCTCACCCAAACATTCCTACAATGAGCAGTTCTTC. It yields the protein CASSLSPKHSYNEQFF.